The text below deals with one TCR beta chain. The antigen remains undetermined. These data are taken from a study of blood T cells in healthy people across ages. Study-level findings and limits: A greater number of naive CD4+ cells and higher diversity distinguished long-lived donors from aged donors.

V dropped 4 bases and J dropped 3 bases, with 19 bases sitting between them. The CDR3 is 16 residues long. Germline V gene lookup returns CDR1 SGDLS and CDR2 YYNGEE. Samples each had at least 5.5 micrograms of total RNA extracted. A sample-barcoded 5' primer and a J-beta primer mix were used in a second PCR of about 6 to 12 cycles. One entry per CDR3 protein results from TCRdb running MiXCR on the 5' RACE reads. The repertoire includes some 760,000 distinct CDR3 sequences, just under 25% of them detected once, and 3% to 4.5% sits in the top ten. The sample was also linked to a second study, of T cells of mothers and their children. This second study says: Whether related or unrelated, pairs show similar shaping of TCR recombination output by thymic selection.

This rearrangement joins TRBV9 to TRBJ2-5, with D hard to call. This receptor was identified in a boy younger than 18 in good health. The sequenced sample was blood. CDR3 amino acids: CASSPNIRRTKETQYF. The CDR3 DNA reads TGTGCCAGCAGCCCGAACATCCGGCGGACCAAAGAGACCCAGTACTTC.